The subject of this entry is one T cell receptor (beta chain). Its specificity is not known. The entirety of the isolated RNA underwent reverse transcription, so expressed TCRB transcripts were sequenced. This table comes from immunoSEQ multiplex PCR, and its TCRdb copy is limited to in-frame clones, with some not included. The data hold about 370,000 clones, with around 9.6% observed a single time. The entry originates in a study of beta chain features in type 1 diabetes. Whole-study findings and limits: Researchers report that Type 1 diabetes patients had moderately but significantly shorter TCRB CDR3s across all four CD4+ subsets. TCRB repertoires of naive, central memory and Treg cells appeared more similar among patients than among healthy donors.

The CDR3 extends over 14 amino acids. From germline, CDR1 is MNHEY and CDR2 SVGAGI. The J segment lost 4 bases and the V segment lost 5 bases, leaving 3 bases of the junction unmatched. This TCR derives from a man aged 30 to 45 with type 1 diabetes. Specimen: central memory CD4+ T cells from blood. This chain links TRBV6-5 with TRBJ2-1; 9 bases map to TRBD2. The CDR3, as DNA: TGTGCCAGCAGTACCGCGGGGGGGTACAATGAGCAGTTCTTC. It specifies CASSTAGGYNEQFF.